These 20 T cell receptor beta chains share one sample of origin, sequenced in a study of T cells in Graves' hyperthyroidism and ophthalmopathy. RNA transcripts gave rise to amplified TCR beta CDR3 regions. Primed by the HTBI set, a first-round RT-PCR was run on the TCR CDR3. TCRdb re-derived calls from the multiplex PCR reads in MiXCR, one entry per CDR3 protein. The sample carries fewer than 750,000 distinct CDR3 sequences, more than 14% recorded once. Sequencing used blood. The receptors originated from a woman in her fifties or sixties with Graves' ophthalmopathy.

This clonotype was observed many times. The chain employs TRBV11-3 and TRBJ1-2; maybe TRBD1 (5 bases). The germline gives CDR1 SGHNT, CDR2 YENEEA. The CDR3 has 13 amino acids. Trimming pared 5 bases from V and 8 bases from J, leaving 15 bases between. CDR3: CASSPVGGVGYTF. CDR3 sequence (DNA): TGTGCCAGCAGCCCCGTCGGGGGGGTCGGCTACACCTTC.

This clonotype was recorded at least ten times. This chain joins TRBV20-1 and TRBJ1-6; TRBD1 aligns across 7 bases. Germline lookup yields CDR1 DFQATT and CDR2 SNEGSKA (reference sequence). The CDR3 spans 14 residues. After removal of 7 bases from V and 7 bases from J, the junction contained 10 bases not matched to a gene. CDR3 coding DNA: TGCAGTGGCGATTCGGGACAGCCAAATTCACCCCTCCACTTT. Translation gives CSGDSGQPNSPLHF.

In its sample, this clonotype was seen many times. The CDR3 here is CASRPGTGGGKLFF. The CDR3 DNA follows: TGCGCCAGCAGACCCGGGACAGGGGGAGGAAAACTGTTTTTT. The rearrangement uses TRBV5-1 and TRBJ1-4, with 11 positions matching TRBD1. V lost 5 bases and J lost 10; bases outside the gene matches: 7. Per germline, CDR1 SGHRS and CDR2 YFSETQ. The CDR3 extends over 14 amino acids.

This clonotype has just a few counts. V usage is TRBV19 and J usage is TRBJ1-1; D remains unclear. V was cut by 2 bases and J by 3 bases, with 7 bases left in between. Germline CDR1 is LNHDA and CDR2 is SQIVND (reference sequence). CDR3 length equals 13 residues. CDR3 sequence reads: CASSISGDTEAFF. DNA of the CDR3: TGTGCCAGTAGTATATCTGGGGACACTGAAGCTTTCTTT.

This clonotype was seen more than once but under ten times. The genes are TRBV5-1 and TRBJ2-2; D perhaps matches TRBD2 (6 bases). The germline gives CDR1 SGHRS, CDR2 YFSETQ. The CDR3 runs 16 residues. The V gene lost 1 base and the J gene lost 1 base, with 11 bases spanning the gap. The CDR3 sequence: CASSLLGSGNTGELFF. The CDR3 DNA follows: TGCGCCAGCAGCTTGTTGGGTAGCGGGAACACCGGGGAGCTGTTTTTT.

This clonotype was counted only a few times. The rearrangement links TRBV28 to TRBJ2-3; 10 bases map to TRBD1. V lost 3 bases, J lost 3 bases, and 3 bases stayed unmatched. Per germline, CDR1 MDHEN and CDR2 SYDVKM. The CDR3 has 15 amino acids. The CDR3 region has the DNA TGTGCCAGCAGTTTCGGGGACAGGGGTACAGATACGCAGTATTTT. Residues: CASSFGDRGTDTQYF.

This clonotype was observed a few times. The V gene is TRBV28, the J gene TRBJ1-2; D call uncertain. Germline values: CDR1 MDHEN, CDR2 SYDVKM. The CDR3 extends over 16 amino acids. Trimming removed 2 bases from V and 4 bases from J, with 17 bases in between. The CDR3 reads CASSLIVGVEFYGYTF. CDR3 bases: TGTGCCAGCAGTTTAATAGTTGGTGTCGAATTCTATGGCTACACCTTC.

This clonotype was counted ten times or more. This chain joins TRBV27 and TRBJ2-5; TRBD2 agrees at 16 bases. The CDR3 is made up of 16 amino acids. Germline V gene lookup returns CDR1 MNHEY and CDR2 SMNVEV (reference sequence). With 5 bases clipped from V and 6 bases from J, the junction kept 6 bases outside the gene matches. The CDR3 protein is CASSRGLAGGPKTQYF. In nucleotides, the CDR3 is TGTGCCAGCAGTAGGGGACTAGCGGGAGGGCCGAAGACCCAGTACTTC.

The V and J genes are TRBV9 and TRBJ2-7; the match to TRBD2 covers 9 bases. The CDR3 contains 15 residues. Germline CDR1 and CDR2: SGDLS and YYNGEE. V was clipped by 4 bases and J by 2 bases; unmatched bases: 7. The CDR3 sequence is CASSKTSGNAYEQYF. In nucleotides, the CDR3 is TGTGCCAGCAGCAAGACTAGCGGTAACGCCTACGAGCAGTACTTC.

This clonotype came up many times. J is TRBJ2-5 and V is TRBV3-1; 10 bases map to TRBD2. CDR1 is LGHDT and CDR2 is YNNKEL in the germline V gene (reference sequence). With 0 bases clipped from V and 7 bases from J, the junction kept 11 bases outside the gene matches. The CDR3 has 17 amino acids. The CDR3 sequence is CASSQDRLAGVHATQYF. The CDR3 DNA follows: TGTGCCAGCAGCCAAGACAGGCTAGCGGGAGTACACGCGACCCAGTACTTC.

The chain combines TRBV30 with TRBJ1-5; D is unresolved. This CDR3 region has 16 residues. Between the trimmed V and J ends, which lost 7 bases and 2 bases, there was a span of 21 bases. Germline V CDR1 and CDR2: GTSNPN, SVGIG (reference sequence). The CDR3 protein is CASGGRTHLGNQPQHF. In DNA, the CDR3 is TGTGCCTCGGGCGGCCGCACGCACCTCGGCAATCAGCCCCAGCATTTT. Filled out from reference TRBV30 and TRBJ1-5, the complete variable domain reads SQTIHQWPATLVQPVGSPLSLECTVEGTSNPNLYWYRQAAGRGLQLLFYSVGIGQISSEVPQNLSASRPQDRQFILSSKKLLLSDSGFYLCASGGRTHLGNQPQHFGDGTRLSIL.

This clonotype was seen ten or more times. V and J are TRBV20-1 and TRBJ2-1; TRBD2 might be the D (6 bases). The V end was cut by 5 bases, the J end by 0 bases, with 26 bases between. The germline V gene encodes CDR1 DFQATT and CDR2 SNEGSKA (reference sequence). The CDR3 consists of 19 residues. The CDR3 bases are TGCAGTGCTCAGTACCCGGCGGGCGGGATTTTCAGCTCCTACAATGAGCAGTTCTTC. It specifies CSAQYPAGGIFSSYNEQFF.

This clonotype was counted many times. The CDR3: CASSPISPGTNTEAFF. The CDR3 nucleotides read TGTGCCAGCTCACCCATTTCGCCGGGCACTAACACTGAAGCTTTCTTT. This rearrangement joins TRBV18 to TRBJ1-1, with D uncertain. The CDR3 spans 16 residues. V dropped 3 bases and J dropped 2 bases, with 16 bases sitting between them. The V gene's germline CDR1 is KGHSH and CDR2 LQKENI. Based on the CDR3 plus reference TRBV18 and TRBJ1-1, the full variable domain is NAGVMQNPRHLVRRRGQEARLRCSPMKGHSHVYWYRQLPEEGLKFMVYLQKENIIDESGMPKERFSAEFPKEGPSILRIQQVVRGDSAAYFCASSPISPGTNTEAFFGQGTRLTVV.

The chain carries TRBV27 and TRBJ1-5; D ambiguous. In germline, CDR1 is MNHEY, CDR2 SMNVEV (reference sequence). The CDR3 contains 17 residues. V lost 2 bases, J lost 2 bases, and 16 bases lay in between. Here the CDR3 DNA reads TGTGCCAGCAGTTTAGGCAGACCGTGGCGCGGCAATCAGCCCCAGCATTTT. As protein: CASSLGRPWRGNQPQHF.

This clonotype was counted only a few times. This rearrangement joins TRBV7-9 to TRBJ2-2; 7 nucleotides match TRBD2. The CDR3 has 15 residues. Trimming removed 11 bases from V and 5 bases from J; junction bases left unmatched: 14. Germline V lookup: CDR1 SEHNR, CDR2 FQNEAQ (reference sequence). The CDR3 here is CALNKGASGTGELFF. As DNA, the CDR3 is TGTGCCTTAAACAAAGGAGCTAGCGGTACCGGGGAGCTGTTTTTT.

CDR3 sequence (DNA): TGTGCCAGCAGTTTCGCTACCTACACCGGGGAGCTGTTTTTT. Its protein is CASSFATYTGELFF. The rearrangement joins TRBV6-1 to TRBJ2-2, with D hard to call. Trimming removed 5 bases from V and 3 bases from J, with 10 bases in between. CDR1 MNHNS and CDR2 SASEGT come from the germline V gene. This CDR3 spans 14 amino acids.

The rearrangement joins TRBV20-1 to TRBJ1-6; no reliable D call. Germline V CDR1 and CDR2: DFQATT, SNEGSKA (reference sequence). CDR3 size: 11 residues. The V end lost 3 bases, the J end lost 7 bases, and 4 bases lay between the germline ends. CDR3 residues: CSARDNSPLHF. The CDR3 nucleotides are TGCAGTGCTAGGGACAATTCACCCCTCCACTTT.

The chain recombines TRBV12-3 or TRBV12-4 with TRBJ2-2, with D perhaps TRBD1 or TRBD2 (5 bases each). The CDR3 spans 15 residues. V was trimmed by 2 bases and J by 6 bases, leaving 13 bases between them. The CDR3 region is CASSLPGLAAGELFF. As DNA, the CDR3 is TGTGCCAGCAGTTTACCGGGGCTGGCGGCCGGGGAGCTGTTTTTT.

This clonotype was seen repeatedly, ten times or more. J is TRBJ1-1 and V is TRBV3-1; D uncertain. Trimming left V 4 bases short and J 10 bases short, with 10 bases between. The CDR3 is 11 amino acids. From germline, CDR1 is LGHDT and CDR2 YNNKEL (reference sequence). Here the CDR3 DNA reads TGTGCCAGCAGCCCACCCGGCGCAGCTTTCTTT. Translating it yields CASSPPGAAFF.

This clonotype appeared many times. The chain combines TRBV24-1 with TRBJ2-5; tentative D call: TRBD1 (6 bases). The germline V and J ends were trimmed by 3 bases and 0 bases, with 13 bases remaining between them. This CDR3 spans 16 amino acids. Germline values: CDR1 KGHDR, CDR2 SFDVKD. The CDR3 sequence is CATSDTRTEYQETQYF. The CDR3 DNA reads as TGTGCCACCAGTGATACCAGGACAGAGTACCAAGAGACCCAGTACTTC.